The 23 T cell receptor beta chains below were found in one sample sequenced in a study of breast tumors, draining lymph nodes, adjacent tissues listed by TCRdb under 2016. Lymph node samples were obtained from the axillary draining lymph nodes of breast cancer patients. The library came from multiplex PCR. Sequencing was performed on an Illumina HiSeq 2000. Through fastp at Q25 and MiXCR, TCRdb rebuilt clones from the public reads, retaining in-frame beta chains. CDR3 protein sequences are deduplicated, and each keeps its most common genes and DNA. Present in this sample are about 130,000 distinct CDR3 sequences, 21% of which were seen just once. The top ten clonotypes cover 2% to 2.5% of the sample. Sample: axillary lymph node tissue. Receptors were obtained from a female donor with breast cancer. Some clones in this sample may be carry-over from other donors' samples.

On this clonotype itself: A junction boundary mismatches the germline segment, possibly from a read error. This rearrangement joins TRBV6-1 to TRBJ2-2; tentative D call: TRBD2 (5 bases). The CDR3 sequence is 16 residues long. CDR1 and CDR2 (germline): MNHNS, SASEGT. CDR3 region: CATLRWSRANTGELSF. For the CDR3, the DNA is TGTGCCACCCTGCGATGGAGTCGCGCGAACACCGGGGAGCTGTCTTTT.

As for this clonotype: A much larger clonotype is one base distant, so this may be a read error. The CDR3 carries no conserved terminal phenylalanine or tryptophan, so it likely arises from a read error. DNA of the CDR3: TGTGCCAGCAGCTTTGGCGGGGGGACCCAGTACTCC. This sequence encodes CASSFGGGTQYS. The chain carries TRBV11-2 and TRBJ2-5; 7 bases align to TRBD2. Germline V lookup: CDR1 SGHAT, CDR2 FQNNGV. After removal of 3 bases from V and 7 bases from J, the junction contained 2 bases not matched to a gene. The CDR3 totals 12 residues.

This clonotype was recorded at least ten times. The rearrangement uses TRBV20-1 and TRBJ1-4; D unresolved. Per the germline V gene, CDR1 is DFQATT and CDR2 is SNEGSKA (reference sequence). The CDR3 is 15 residues long. V was cut by 3 bases and J by 3 bases, with 14 bases left in between. The CDR3 spells CSARGYDGANEKLFF. The DNA for the CDR3 is TGCAGTGCTAGGGGGTACGACGGCGCTAATGAAAAACTGTTTTTT.

This clonotype has ten or more counts. V usage is TRBV6-5 and J usage is TRBJ2-5, with 10 bases aligning to TRBD2. There are 13 residues in the CDR3. Germline trimming cut 11 bases from V and 4 bases from J; bases unmatched to any gene: 7. Germline V gene lookup returns CDR1 MNHEY and CDR2 SVGAGI. The CDR3 sequence: CAASGRALETQYF. The CDR3 bases are TGTGCCGCAAGCGGGAGGGCTTTAGAGACCCAGTACTTC.

This clonotype has ten or more counts. The rearrangement uses TRBV28 and TRBJ1-6, with 7 bases lining up with TRBD1. The junction had 9 bases not matched to a gene; V was cut back by 8 bases and J by 5 bases. Germline lookup yields CDR1 MDHEN and CDR2 SYDVKM. The CDR3 contains 15 residues. The CDR3 coding sequence is TGTGCCAGCGCCCAGGGGGTCCTAAATAATTCACCCCTCCACTTT. Translation gives CASAQGVLNNSPLHF. Full variable domain (missing parts from reference TRBV28 and TRBJ1-6): DVKVTQSSRYLVKRTGEKVFLECVQDMDHENMFWYRQDPGLGLRLIYFSYDVKMKEKGDIPEGYSVSREKKERFSLILESASTNQTSMYLCASAQGVLNNSPLHFGNGTRLTVT.

This clonotype was observed at least ten times. The CDR3 sequence is CASSALERGGVEQYF. CDR3 DNA: TGTGCCAGCAGCGCCCTCGAGCGAGGTGGGGTCGAGCAGTACTTC. The chain carries TRBV9 and TRBJ2-7; D not resolved. Germline CDR1 reads SGDLS; CDR2 reads YYNGEE. This CDR3 spans 15 amino acids. Deletions cut 3 bases from V and 6 bases from J, with 19 bases between.

Turning to this clonotype: A much larger clone differs by one base, so this may be a read error. V and J are TRBV9 and TRBJ2-3; D tentatively reads TRBD1 or TRBD2 (5 bases each). The CDR3 extends over 15 amino acids. V lost 7 bases, J lost 0 bases, and 15 bases lay in between. Germline V gives CDR1 SGDLS, CDR2 YYNGEE. The CDR3 DNA follows: TGTGCCAGCGGCTACGGGACGGATAGCACAGATACGCAGTATTTT. Translated: CASGYGTDSTDTQYF.

This clonotype was picked up many times. The V gene is TRBV7-9, the J gene TRBJ2-7; possibly TRBD1 or TRBD2 for D (5 bases each). This CDR3 comprises 12 residues. CDR1 and CDR2 (germline): SEHNR, FQNEAQ (reference sequence). V lost 8 bases to trimming and J lost 5 bases, with 13 bases between them. The CDR3 DNA sequence: TGTGCCAGCGCTCATGGGGACCACGAGCAGTACTTC. It specifies CASAHGDHEQYF.

There are many counts of this clonotype. The chain joins TRBV6-6 to TRBJ2-7; 7 bases map to TRBD2. The CDR3 covers 14 residues. Germline loops: CDR1 MNHNY, CDR2 SVGAGI (reference sequence). The V segment lost 5 bases and the J segment 7 bases; nucleotides outside the gene matches: 11. Written as DNA, the CDR3 is TGTGCCAGCAGTAAGGACCGGGGGGTAGGTGAGCAGTACTTC. It yields the protein CASSKDRGVGEQYF.

Ten or more counts support this clonotype. This chain joins TRBV2 and TRBJ2-7; 7 bases align to TRBD1. Germline trimming cut 5 bases from V and 9 bases from J; bases unmatched to any gene: 16. This CDR3 has 15 residues. Germline CDR1 SNHLY, CDR2 FYNNEI. Here the CDR3 DNA reads TGTGCCAGCAGTAGACCCGGGACAGACCCTTATGTGCAGTACTTC. Its translation is CASSRPGTDPYVQYF. The whole variable domain, remainder taken from reference TRBV2 and TRBJ2-7, is EPEVTQTPSHQVTQMGQEVILRCVPISNHLYFYWYRQILGQKVEFLVSFYNNEISEKSEIFDDQFSVERPDGSNFTLKIRSTKLEDSAMYFCASSRPGTDPYVQYFGPGTRLTVT.

This rearrangement joins TRBV5-1 to TRBJ2-5; TRBD2 agrees at 15 bases. This CDR3 comprises 17 residues. Trimming at V came to 5 bases and at J to 4 bases, leaving 9 bases not matched to a gene. Germline values: CDR1 SGHRS, CDR2 YFSETQ. The CDR3 DNA follows: TGCGCCAGCAGTAGCCTAGGACTAGCGGGAGGGGGAGAGACCCAGTACTTC. Residues: CASSSLGLAGGGETQYF.

The chain carries TRBV18 and TRBJ2-1; weak D call: TRBD1 (6 bases). The CDR3 is 14 residues long. Trimming took 1 base from V and 3 from J, leaving 7 bases between them. The germline gives CDR1 KGHSH, CDR2 LQKENI. The DNA of the CDR3 is TGTGCCAGCTCACCACGGGACAACTACAATGAGCAGTTCTTC. Translating it yields CASSPRDNYNEQFF.

Only one count was recorded for this clonotype. A much bigger clone sits one base away, suggesting this may be a read error. The chain employs TRBV30 and TRBJ1-2, with a possible D match to TRBD1 (5 bases). Trimming removed 4 bases from V and 1 base from J, with 16 bases in between. CDR3 length: 15 amino acids. Germline CDR1 reads GTSNPN; CDR2 reads SVGIG (reference sequence). The CDR3 here is CAWIPGRFGNYGYTF. CDR3 sequence (DNA): TGTGCCTGGATCCCAGGGAGATTTGGTAACTATGGCTACACCTTC.

The sample holds a few counts of this clonotype. This is likely a read error, given that the CDR3 carries no conserved phenylalanine or tryptophan at its end. The V gene is TRBV18, the J gene TRBJ2-3; D assignment may be TRBD1 or TRBD2 (6 bases each). The CDR3 spans 16 residues. Looked up from germline, CDR1 is KGHSH and CDR2 is LQKENI. Trimming removed 3 bases from V and 2 bases from J, with 15 bases in between. CDR3 DNA sequence: TGTGCCAGCTCACCCAGACGGGGGCAGAACACAGATACGCAGTATTCT. Its protein product is CASSPRRGQNTDTQYS.

The gene calls are TRBV30 and TRBJ1-1; D remains unclear. The CDR3 is 11 residues long. Trimming removed 0 bases from V and 7 bases from J, with 6 bases in between. The germline V gene encodes CDR1 GTSNPN and CDR2 SVGIG (reference sequence). This CDR3 is CAWSVRHEAFF. CDR3 DNA: TGTGCCTGGAGTGTACGACATGAAGCTTTCTTT.

The sample holds many counts of this clonotype. This sequence joins TRBV19 and TRBJ2-7, with TRBD2 matching 15 bases. The V gene's germline CDR1 is LNHDA and CDR2 SQIVND (reference sequence). V was pared by 5 bases and J by 2 bases, with 7 bases of the junction left unmatched. This CDR3 is built from 17 residues. The CDR3 bases are TGTGCCAGTAGTGGGGGACTAGCGGGGGGAACGACCTACGAGCAGTACTTC. Translating it yields CASSGGLAGGTTYEQYF.

The chain is built from TRBV28 and TRBJ1-2; 9 nucleotides align to TRBD1. The CDR3 is made up of 14 amino acids. Germline V gene sequence: CDR1 MDHEN, CDR2 SYDVKM. V shed 3 bases, J shed 6 bases, and the junction held 5 bases outside the gene matches. The CDR3: CASSLNRGRDGYTF. The CDR3 nucleotides read TGTGCCAGCAGTTTGAACAGGGGGCGCGATGGCTACACCTTC.

At least ten counts were recorded for this clonotype. The rearrangement joins TRBV5-1 to TRBJ1-2; possible D gene TRBD1, 5 bases. Germline V gives CDR1 SGHRS, CDR2 YFSETQ. The V and J ends lost 3 bases and 14 bases respectively, with 20 bases between them. The CDR3 runs 13 residues. The CDR3 protein is CASSSRDGGLRTF. CDR3 in DNA: TGCGCCAGCAGCTCCCGGGACGGAGGTCTTAGGACCTTC.

This clonotype was recorded many times. This sequence joins TRBV20-1 and TRBJ2-7; D gene ambiguous. There are 12 residues in the CDR3. Germline assignment: CDR1 DFQATT and CDR2 SNEGSKA (reference sequence). The V end was cut by 3 bases, the J end by 3 bases, with 9 bases between. For the CDR3, the DNA is TGCAGTGCTAGTCAAGGGATCTACGAGCAGTACTTC. Protein product: CSASQGIYEQYF.

Turning to this clonotype: A much larger clone differs from this one at a single base, so this may be a read error. The chain has TRBV5-4 and TRBJ2-7, with D unresolved. Per germline, CDR1 SGHNT and CDR2 YYREEE (reference sequence). The CDR3 contains 14 residues. CDR3: CAGSSGRTTYEQYF. The CDR3, as DNA: TGTGCCGGCAGCTCCGGCCGGACCACTTACGAGCAGTACTTC.

This clonotype was observed at least ten times. The chain recombines TRBV20-1 with TRBJ1-3; D is perhaps TRBD1 (6 bases). V shed 4 bases and J shed 7 bases, with 17 bases lying between them. The CDR3 contains 14 residues. Germline loops: CDR1 DFQATT, CDR2 SNEGSKA (reference sequence). DNA of the CDR3: TGCAGTGCTATTGAACAGGGATTCGGGAACACCATATATTTT. Translating it yields CSAIEQGFGNTIYF.

This clonotype has a handful of counts. CDR3 DNA: TGTGCCAGCAGTTTTCCAGGGCTTCAGCCCCAGCATTTT. It specifies CASSFPGLQPQHF. V usage is TRBV28 and J usage is TRBJ1-5; TRBD1 might be the D (5 bases). Germline V gene lookup returns CDR1 MDHEN and CDR2 SYDVKM. The CDR3 has 13 residues. V shed 3 bases and J shed 6 bases, with 9 bases lying between them.

This clonotype was detected ten times or more. This chain links TRBV6-6 with TRBJ2-1, with TRBD1 as a possible D gene (5 bases). Trimming removed 6 bases at V and 3 bases at J, with 9 bases between. The germline CDR1 and CDR2 sequences are MNHNY and SVGAGI (reference sequence). The CDR3 runs 13 residues. The CDR3 sequence is CASRGVDYNEQFF. The CDR3 DNA follows: TGTGCCAGCAGAGGGGTGGACTACAATGAGCAGTTCTTC.